This entry lists 16 T cell receptor beta chains sequenced from one sample in a study of blood T cell repertoires in COVID-19. Sequencing used immunoSEQ multiplex PCR; TCRdb keeps in-frame clones, though not all of them. This sample has nearly 100,000 clones; approximately 88% occur once, and the top ten carry approximately 15%. Sequences were obtained from peripheral blood. The origin of the receptors is a woman in her fifties or sixties with acute or convalescent COVID-19.

The chain links TRBV6-1 to TRBJ1-5; TRBD1 agrees at 9 bases. The CDR3 extends over 15 amino acids. Germline V gives CDR1 MNHNS, CDR2 SASEGT. V shed 1 base and J 5 bases; nucleotides not matched to a gene: 3. The CDR3 DNA sequence: TGTGCCAGCAGTGAAGTTGACAGGGGGTATCAGCCCCAGCATTTT. Translated: CASSEVDRGYQPQHF.

The V gene is TRBV11-3, the J gene TRBJ2-5, with TRBD2 identical over 14 bases. V gave up 5 bases and J gave up 4 bases; unmatched junction bases: 3. CDR3 length equals 15 residues. Germline values: CDR1 SGHNT, CDR2 YENEEA. CDR3: CASSKGLAGVETQYF. As DNA, the CDR3 is TGTGCCAGCAGCAAGGGACTAGCGGGGGTAGAGACCCAGTACTTC.

For the CDR3, the DNA is TGTGCCAGCAGTTTCAGGGGGGACAATCAGCCCCAGCATTTT. As protein: CASSFRGDNQPQHF. The chain combines TRBV27 with TRBJ1-5; 7 bases match TRBD1. The CDR3 is 14 residues long. V trimming: 3 bases; J trimming: 3 bases; junction bases outside the gene matches: 2. Germline lookup yields CDR1 MNHEY and CDR2 SMNVEV (reference sequence).

V is TRBV9 and J is TRBJ1-2, with D tentatively TRBD1 (5 bases). V was pared by 3 bases and J by 7 bases, with 13 bases between. The CDR3 spans 13 residues. Germline loops: CDR1 SGDLS, CDR2 YYNGEE. The CDR3 is CASSATQGVGYTF. The CDR3 region has the DNA TGTGCCAGCAGCGCCACCCAAGGGGTTGGCTACACCTTC.

This rearrangement joins TRBV7-8 to TRBJ2-2, with D uncertain. CDR1 is SGHVS and CDR2 is FQNEAQ in the germline V gene. The ends were cut back, 7 bases at V and 6 bases at J, with 12 bases in the middle. CDR3 length equals 13 residues. The CDR3: CASIRAQAGELFF. The CDR3, as DNA: TGTGCCAGCATCCGGGCCCAGGCCGGGGAGCTGTTTTTT.

V gene TRBV4-2 combines with J gene TRBJ2-3; 10 bases are a match to TRBD2. CDR3 size: 16 residues. CDR1 LGHNA and CDR2 YNFKEQ come from the germline V gene. Trimming took 3 bases from V and 8 from J; bases not matched to a gene: 11. DNA for the CDR3: TGTGCCAGCAGCCAGGCCGGGACTAGCGTATTCCTTACGCAGTATTTT. It encodes CASSQAGTSVFLTQYF.

The CDR3: CASRGGRQGANYGYTF. In nucleotides, the CDR3 is TGCGCCAGCAGGGGGGGGCGACAGGGGGCTAACTATGGCTACACCTTC. V and J are TRBV4-1 and TRBJ1-2, with 9 bases identical to TRBD1. Germline V CDR1 and CDR2: MGHRA, YSYEKL. Trimming removed 6 bases from V and 0 bases from J; junction bases left unmatched: 8. The CDR3 is 16 amino acids.

The V gene is TRBV3-1 (or the pseudogene TRBV3-2), the J gene TRBJ1-3; D gene ambiguous. Germline assignment: CDR1 LGHDT and CDR2 YNNKEL (reference sequence). This CDR3 has 19 residues. V lost 7 bases and J lost 0, with 25 bases in between. The CDR3 protein is CASTEAGVRLESSGNTIYF. CDR3 DNA: TGTGCCAGCACCGAGGCCGGTGTGCGCCTAGAGAGCTCTGGAAACACCATATATTTT.

This clone was observed a few times. This chain joins TRBV18 and TRBJ2-7, with D unclear. V gave up 6 bases and J gave up 3 bases, with 12 bases separating them. The CDR3 contains 13 residues. CDR1 is KGHSH, CDR2 LQKENI, per germline. The CDR3 DNA reads TGTGCCAGCTCCTCGCAGGAATTCTACGAGCAGTACTTC. As protein: CASSSQEFYEQYF.

The V gene is TRBV10-3, the J gene TRBJ2-5; unclear D gene. CDR1 ENHRY and CDR2 SYGVKD come from the germline V gene. Trimming stripped 4 bases from V and 0 bases from J, with 6 bases between. The CDR3 runs 13 residues. CDR3 sequence: CAISVLDQETQYF. In DNA form, the CDR3 reads TGTGCCATCAGTGTTCTCGACCAAGAGACCCAGTACTTC.

This chain connects TRBV6-5 to TRBJ1-2; TRBD1 matches 7 bases. V lost 6 bases to trimming and J lost 7 bases; unmatched junction nucleotides: 11. The CDR3 length is 14 residues. Germline CDR1 MNHEY, CDR2 SVGAGI. CDR3 protein: CASRRTGWTSGYTF. Written as DNA, the CDR3 is TGTGCCAGCAGGCGGACAGGCTGGACGAGTGGCTACACCTTC.

The chain couples TRBV28 to TRBJ2-3, with TRBD2 matching over 10 bases. V shed 6 bases, J shed 4 bases, and the junction held 7 bases outside the gene matches. Per germline, CDR1 MDHEN and CDR2 SYDVKM. This CDR3 contains 15 residues. The CDR3 region has the DNA TGTGCCAGCAGACTTAGCGGGGGGCGGGCAGATACGCAGTATTTT. Protein sequence: CASRLSGGRADTQYF.

The V and J genes are TRBV5-1 and TRBJ2-2; possibly TRBD1 for D (5 bases). The CDR3 is 15 residues long. Germline CDR1 and CDR2: SGHRS and YFSETQ. V lost 5 bases and J 0 bases, leaving 11 bases between the germline ends. The CDR3 is CASRTTGANTGELFF. CDR3 nucleotide sequence: TGCGCCAGCAGAACAACAGGAGCGAACACCGGGGAGCTGTTTTTT.

This clone was found once. The chain couples TRBV28 to TRBJ1-1, with unresolved D. CDR3 length: 12 amino acids. V was shortened by 7 bases and J by 11 bases, with 17 bases between the two germline ends. Germline CDR1 is MDHEN and CDR2 is SYDVKM. CDR3 DNA: TGTGCCAGCACCTCGGGTAGGCCTGGGGCTTTCTTT. It codes for CASTSGRPGAFF.

This clone has a handful of counts. This chain uses TRBV9 with TRBJ2-7, with 7 positions matching TRBD2. Germline loops: CDR1 SGDLS, CDR2 YYNGEE. V was clipped by 4 bases and J by 4 bases; unmatched bases: 11. The CDR3 totals 15 residues. The chain's CDR3 is CASSSGAWEGYEQYF. The CDR3 nucleotides are TGTGCCAGCAGCTCGGGAGCCTGGGAGGGGTACGAGCAGTACTTC.

The table lists this clone with a few counts. This rearrangement joins TRBV14 to TRBJ1-2; D is ambiguous. CDR3 length: 15 residues. Germline V CDR1 and CDR2: SGHDN, FVKESK. The V gene lost 2 bases and the J gene lost 3 bases, with 13 bases spanning the gap. Written as DNA, the CDR3 is TGTGCCAGCAGCCAATATTTGGGCACCTACTATGGCTACACCTTC. Translation: CASSQYLGTYYGYTF.